The entry below describes one TCR beta chain. Its antigen is as yet unknown. TCRdb keeps only in-frame clones here, not all; method: immunoSEQ multiplex PCR. The table has 980,000 or so clones, approximately 80% seen once. This sample is drawn from a study of shared clonotypes between healthy human individuals. Findings and caveats of the study: Between a handful of donors, naive CD4 clonotypes were shared at a level of around 4.8%. The study generally estimated greater richness for naive than memory subsets.

This CDR3 has 18 amino acids. Germline V gene lookup returns CDR1 SEHNR and CDR2 FQNEAQ (reference sequence). J was trimmed by 0 bases and V by 5 bases; bases with no gene match: 10. The chain couples TRBV7-9 to TRBJ1-5; 10 positions match TRBD1. Input material: memory CD4+ T cells sorted from blood. Subset here: CD45RA-negative fraction. This clonotype originated in a man aged 18 to 30 in good health. In DNA form, the CDR3 reads TGTGCCAGCAGCCTCGACAGGGGGCCCGTTTATAGCAATCAGCCCCAGCATTTT. This gives the protein CASSLDRGPVYSNQPQHF.